Listed here are 16 T cell receptor beta chains from one sample, sequenced in a study of metastatic and nonmetastatic thyroid tumors. TCRdb re-called clones via MiXCR from the PCR reads. The sample carries over 3,500 clones, 30% to 45% recorded once. Treatment of any kind had been given to no patient before thyroid surgery. Sequencing input: tumor tissue. These receptors all stem from a male donor with papillary thyroid cancer or a benign thyroid nodule (not recorded which). Some clones in this sample may be carry-over from other donors' samples.

By sample fraction, this clone is large. The V gene is TRBV20-1, the J gene TRBJ1-1, with unresolved D. The CDR3 is 15 residues long. Between the trimmed V and J ends, which lost 0 bases and 0 bases, there was a span of 11 bases. Germline V CDR1 and CDR2: DFQATT, SNEGSKA (reference sequence). The CDR3 region is CSAREGRSLNTEAFF. The CDR3 DNA follows: TGCAGTGCTAGAGAGGGCCGCTCCCTGAACACTGAAGCTTTCTTT.

This clone was seen a handful of times. The chain employs TRBV6-1 and TRBJ2-2; D gene ambiguous. Germline V gene sequence: CDR1 MNHNS, CDR2 SASEGT. This CDR3 spans 13 amino acids. Trimming stripped 3 bases from V and 7 bases from J, with 9 bases between. The CDR3 loop is CASSDPPGGELFF. Here the CDR3 DNA reads TGTGCCAGCAGTGATCCCCCAGGCGGGGAGCTGTTTTTT.

This sequence joins TRBV28 and TRBJ2-7, with D possibly matching TRBD2 (5 bases). The CDR3 extends over 14 amino acids. Germline CDR1 and CDR2: MDHEN and SYDVKM. V lost 5 bases and J 3 bases, leaving 14 bases between the germline ends. The DNA for the CDR3 is TGTGCCAGCAGTCCGGGGTTTCTCGTCTACGAGCAGTACTTC. Translating it yields CASSPGFLVYEQYF.

In its sample, this clone was seen a few times. The rearrangement joins TRBV19 to TRBJ1-1; D might be TRBD1 (5 bases). V was pared by 8 bases and J by 1 base, with 14 bases between. Germline-derived CDR1 and CDR2 are LNHDA and SQIVND (reference sequence). CDR3 length equals 14 residues. The CDR3 reads CASSAGKRNTEAFF. The CDR3 bases are TGTGCCAGTTCGGCAGGGAAAAGGAACACTGAAGCTTTCTTT.

The CDR3 loop reads CAWSPIQGAISNQPQHF. Here the CDR3 DNA reads TGTGCCTGGAGCCCAATCCAGGGGGCCATTAGCAATCAGCCCCAGCATTTT. The V call is TRBV30, the J call TRBJ1-5, with TRBD1 matching over 8 bases. The CDR3 contains 17 residues. V was pared by 3 bases and J by 0 bases, with 10 bases of the junction left unmatched. From germline, CDR1 is GTSNPN and CDR2 SVGIG (reference sequence).

The rearrangement joins TRBV12-3 or TRBV12-4 to TRBJ1-2; 7 bases fit TRBD1. The trim removed 4 bases at V and 8 bases at J, leaving 4 bases unmatched. The CDR3 covers 12 residues. This CDR3 reads CASSSQGGGYTF. CDR3 nucleotide sequence: TGTGCCAGCAGTTCGCAGGGGGGGGGCTACACCTTC.

This chain links TRBV20-1 with TRBJ2-3; D remains ambiguous. V was clipped by 5 bases and J by 3 bases, with 18 bases between them. This CDR3 is 15 amino acids long. Germline values: CDR1 DFQATT, CDR2 SNEGSKA (reference sequence). The CDR3 region is CSAFSSRVGTDTQYF. In DNA, the CDR3 is TGCAGTGCTTTCTCCTCGAGAGTGGGGACAGATACGCAGTATTTT.

This clone showed up just a few times. The chain couples TRBV12-3 or TRBV12-4 to TRBJ1-5; D is unresolved. This CDR3 spans 13 amino acids. V was pared by 7 bases and J by 4 bases, with 11 bases between. The CDR3 sequence is CASTFGQNQPQHF. As DNA, the CDR3 is TGTGCCAGCACCTTCGGCCAGAATCAGCCCCAGCATTTT.

Within the sample, this clone is large (0.1 to 1%). Other DNA sequences within the sample encode an identical CDR3. This chain joins TRBV6-1 and TRBJ1-6; possibly TRBD1 for D (5 bases). Trimming took 4 bases from V and 2 from J, leaving 6 bases between them. CDR1 is MNHNS, CDR2 SASEGT, per germline. The CDR3 has 14 amino acids. The CDR3: CASSAGPYNSPLHF. The CDR3 DNA follows: TGTGCCAGCAGTGCAGGGCCCTATAATTCACCCCTCCACTTT.

J is TRBJ1-1 and V is TRBV5-7, with D unresolved. TRBV5-7 counts as an open reading frame of uncertain function. Trimming left V 1 base short and J 6 bases short, with 7 bases between. The CDR3 has 12 residues. The CDR3 sequence: CASSLTGAEAFF. The CDR3 DNA is TGTGCCAGCAGCTTGACCGGGGCTGAAGCTTTCTTT.

V and J are TRBV6-4 and TRBJ1-2, with D possibly matching TRBD1 (5 bases). This CDR3 region has 15 residues. From germline, CDR1 is MRHNA and CDR2 SNTAGT. V lost 3 bases and J 6 bases, leaving 17 bases between the germline ends. The CDR3 region has the DNA TGTGCCAGCAGTGAGTCTAACAGGAGATCTAATGGCTACACCTTC. Translated, it gives CASSESNRRSNGYTF.

The chain carries TRBV20-1 and TRBJ2-7, with a weak D call TRBD2 (6 bases). The CDR3 is 12 residues long. Trimming shortened V by 2 bases and J by 5 bases, and 10 bases separated the two germline ends. Germline-derived CDR1 and CDR2 are DFQATT and SNEGSKA (reference sequence). CDR3 nucleotides: TGCAGTGCTAGACCCGAGCGGGACGAGCAGTACTTC. Protein: CSARPERDEQYF.

This chain links TRBV6-1 with TRBJ2-1, with a tentative D call TRBD2 (6 bases). CDR1 and CDR2 from the germline V gene are MNHNS and SASEGT. There are 15 residues in the CDR3. With 6 bases removed from V and 4 bases from J, the gap between germline ends came to 16 bases. The CDR3 DNA reads TGTGCCAGCAGGGTAGACGGGAGTTCTTACAATGAGCAGTTCTTC. It encodes CASRVDGSSYNEQFF.

There are a few counts of this clone. The CDR3 sequence: CASSGDRGIYEQYF. The CDR3 region has the DNA TGCGCCAGCAGTGGGGACAGGGGAATCTACGAGCAGTACTTC. The chain employs TRBV10-2 and TRBJ2-7; 10 bases agree with TRBD1. The CDR3 totals 14 residues. Germline V gives CDR1 WSHSY, CDR2 SAAADI. V was clipped by 4 bases and J by 3 bases; unmatched bases: 3.

As regards this clone: The germline gene is not matched at one end of the junction; a read error may be the cause. V gene TRBV18 combines with J gene TRBJ1-3; 7 nucleotides line up with TRBD1. Germline-derived CDR1 and CDR2 are KGHSH and LQKENI. This CDR3 has 18 residues. The CDR3 DNA sequence: TGTGCCAGCTCACCCTTTCGACAGGGTAGCTTTCTTGGAAGCACCATATATTTT. It encodes CASSPFRQGSFLGSTIYF.

The rearrangement uses TRBV28 and TRBJ2-7; D not resolved. Germline-derived CDR1 and CDR2 are MDHEN and SYDVKM. This CDR3 contains 12 residues. Between the trimmed V and J ends, which lost 4 bases and 2 bases, there was a span of 6 bases. The CDR3 nucleotides are TGTGCCAGCAGTTACAGTCCCTACGAGCAGTACTTC. Translated: CASSYSPYEQYF.